The 23 T cell receptor beta chains below all came from one sample that was sequenced in a study of metastatic and nonmetastatic thyroid tumors. TCRdb re-called the PCR reads through MiXCR. Among about 40,000 clones listed, around 18% were seen once. Each patient went into thyroid surgery without having received any treatment. Sequencing used tumor tissue. Receptor source: a female donor with papillary thyroid cancer or a benign thyroid nodule (not recorded which). Some clones in this sample may be carry-over from other donors' samples.

This clone was picked up many times. This chain connects TRBV9 to TRBJ2-5; TRBD1 aligns across 11 bases. The CDR3 is made up of 15 amino acids. The trim removed 0 bases at V and 7 bases at J, leaving 5 bases unmatched. In germline, CDR1 is SGDLS, CDR2 YYNGEE. CDR3 in DNA: TGTGCCAGCAGCGTAGAGGGGACAGGGGGAGGGACCCAGTACTTC. Amino acid sequence: CASSVEGTGGGTQYF.

This clone has more than one count but fewer than ten. The chain joins TRBV12-3 or TRBV12-4 to TRBJ1-1; unclear D gene. The CDR3 covers 17 residues. The V gene lost 3 bases and the J gene lost 2 bases, with 19 bases spanning the gap. The DNA of the CDR3 is TGTGCCAGCAGTTTGAGTGCAAGGGTTCAGAGCAACACTGAAGCTTTCTTT. Translating gives CASSLSARVQSNTEAFF.

The table lists this clone with many counts. The V gene is TRBV2, the J gene TRBJ1-1, with 8 bases matching TRBD1. Germline lookup yields CDR1 SNHLY and CDR2 FYNNEI. This CDR3 region has 14 residues. Trimming cost V 8 bases and J 2 bases; bases outside gene matches: 7. The CDR3, as DNA: TGTGCCAGCTCACAGGGGGTACTAAACACTGAAGCTTTCTTT. Translation: CASSQGVLNTEAFF.

This clone was counted only a few times. A much bigger clone sits one base away, suggesting this may be a read error. This specimen includes other DNA sequences encoding the same CDR3. J is TRBJ2-1 and V is TRBV29-1, with no clear D. The CDR3 totals 12 residues. Trimming removed 2 bases from V and 10 bases from J, with 12 bases in between. Germline loops: CDR1 SQVTM, CDR2 ANQGSEA. CDR3 residues: CSVEKETYEQFF. CDR3 bases: TGCAGCGTTGAAAAGGAGACATACGAGCAGTTCTTC.

This sequence joins TRBV3-1 and TRBJ2-7; the D gene is possibly TRBD2 (6 bases). V dropped 0 bases and J dropped 3 bases, with 15 bases sitting between them. The CDR3 spans 16 residues. CDR1 is LGHDT, CDR2 YNNKEL, per germline (reference sequence). CDR3 in amino acids: CASSQDTAGSVYEQYF. The CDR3 region has the DNA TGTGCCAGCAGCCAAGATACAGCGGGTTCCGTCTACGAGCAGTACTTC.

This clone was counted at least ten times. V and J are TRBV11-2 and TRBJ1-5; D gene unclear. CDR1 is SGHAT and CDR2 is FQNNGV in the germline V gene. The length of the CDR3 is 13 residues. V gave up 5 bases and J gave up 7 bases, with 12 bases separating them. CDR3 DNA sequence: TGTGCCAGCAGCATAACCGTAGGGCAGCCCCAGCATTTT. This gives the protein CASSITVGQPQHF.

This clone was seen ten or more times. This chain uses TRBV20-1 with TRBJ2-7, with 13 bases identical to TRBD2. CDR3 size: 15 residues. The V and J ends lost 5 bases and 8 bases, in that order; junction bases with no gene match: 12. Germline CDR1 is DFQATT and CDR2 is SNEGSKA (reference sequence). This CDR3 is CSADKATSGRGKQYF. CDR3 nucleotide sequence: TGCAGTGCTGATAAAGCAACTAGCGGGAGGGGCAAGCAGTACTTC.

The chain has TRBV9 and TRBJ1-1; D unresolved. The germline CDR1 and CDR2 sequences are SGDLS and YYNGEE. Trimming took 5 bases from V and 13 from J, leaving 27 bases between them. CDR3 length equals 15 residues. The CDR3 DNA reads TGTGCCAGCAGAGACGCCCCCGGCGGCCGGTTCTCAGGTTTCTTT. This codes for CASRDAPGGRFSGFF.

Regarding this clone: The junction does not match germline at one end; this may be a read error. The chain uses TRBV7-2 and TRBJ2-1, with 7 bases identical to TRBD2. The CDR3 extends over 13 amino acids. Germline CDR1 reads SGHTA; CDR2 reads FQGNSA. In DNA form, the CDR3 reads TGTGCCAGCAGCTGGGGACTACCCAATGGGCAGTTCTTC. This gives the protein CASSWGLPNGQFF.

The rearrangement joins TRBV6-1 to TRBJ2-1, with D perhaps TRBD2 (7 bases). The CDR3 totals 15 residues. Germline lookup yields CDR1 MNHNS and CDR2 SASEGT. Trimming took 4 bases from V and 7 from J, leaving 17 bases between them. CDR3 bases: TGTGCCAGCAGTGTGGGGGCGGGAGTAAGAAATGAGCAGTTCTTC. Translating it yields CASSVGAGVRNEQFF.

This clone occurred many times. A read error may explain this, as a much larger clone is one base away. This chain connects TRBV28 to TRBJ2-3; D possibly corresponds to TRBD2 (6 bases). CDR1 MDHEN and CDR2 SYDVKM come from the germline V gene. The CDR3 contains 13 residues. With 6 bases removed from V and 7 bases from J, the gap between germline ends came to 14 bases. The CDR3 loop reads CASSWMGLYTQYF. Here the CDR3 DNA reads TGTGCCAGCAGCTGGATGGGACTGTATACGCAGTATTTT.

The chain recombines TRBV7-2 with TRBJ2-7; TRBD1 matches 8 bases. V dropped 8 bases and J dropped 3; count of bases not matched to a gene: 12. The CDR3 has 15 amino acids. Looked up from germline, CDR1 is SGHTA and CDR2 is FQGNSA. The CDR3 DNA is TGTGCCAGCTCAAAGGACAGGGCAAAAAACTACGAGCAGTACTTC. Translation gives CASSKDRAKNYEQYF.

The chain couples TRBV3-1 to TRBJ2-5; D may match TRBD1 or TRBD2 (6 bases each). The germline CDR1 and CDR2 sequences are LGHDT and YNNKEL (reference sequence). The CDR3 spans 16 residues. With 4 bases removed from V and 1 base from J, the gap between germline ends came to 16 bases. CDR3: CASSLSGGGPQETQYF. The CDR3 DNA reads TGTGCCAGCAGCCTCAGTGGAGGGGGGCCCCAAGAGACCCAGTACTTC.

In its sample, this clone was seen many times. The V call is TRBV18, the J call TRBJ1-4, with D unresolved. CDR1 is KGHSH and CDR2 is LQKENI in the germline V gene. V lost 3 bases, J lost 8 bases, and 13 bases lay in between. CDR3 size: 14 residues. In nucleotides, the CDR3 is TGTGCCAGCTCACCGTGGGAGGGCGTCGAAAAACTGTTTTTT. It encodes CASSPWEGVEKLFF.

Only a few counts were recorded for this clone. The chain is built from TRBV19 and TRBJ2-7; D is possibly TRBD1 (5 bases). V lost 5 bases and J 5 bases, leaving 16 bases between the germline ends. The CDR3 length is 14 residues. Germline lookup yields CDR1 LNHDA and CDR2 SQIVND (reference sequence). In DNA, the CDR3 is TGTGCCAGTAGTCCGAGGACACTATCGGACGAGCAGTACTTC. Translated: CASSPRTLSDEQYF.

This clone was counted at least ten times. CDR3 sequence: CASSLEAAMNTEAFF. The CDR3 DNA follows: TGCGCCAGCAGCTTGGAGGCGGCTATGAACACTGAAGCTTTCTTT. This chain joins TRBV5-1 and TRBJ1-1, with D unclear. From germline, CDR1 is SGHRS and CDR2 YFSETQ. The CDR3 length is 15 residues. Between the trimmed V and J ends, which lost 0 bases and 0 bases, there was a span of 9 bases.

The V and J genes are TRBV6-1 and TRBJ2-7; 7 nucleotides agree with TRBD2. The CDR3 sequence is 15 residues long. Trimming took 6 bases from V and 0 from J; bases not matched to a gene: 8. Germline assignment: CDR1 MNHNS and CDR2 SASEGT. CDR3 in DNA: TGTGCCAGCAGCTCGGGGGGTGGGGACTCCTACGAGCAGTACTTC. Protein product: CASSSGGGDSYEQYF.

This clone was seen repeatedly, ten times or more. This chain joins TRBV7-2 and TRBJ2-5; TRBD2 aligns across 7 bases. V gave up 1 base and J gave up 5 bases; unmatched junction bases: 7. Germline values: CDR1 SGHTA, CDR2 FQGNSA. The CDR3 is 15 residues long. The CDR3 DNA sequence: TGTGCCAGCAGCTTAGTAGGCTTAGCGGGCGAGACCCAGTACTTC. This translates into CASSLVGLAGETQYF.

This clone was found a few times. The V call is TRBV10-2, the J call TRBJ2-5; possible D gene TRBD2, 6 bases. This CDR3 is 17 amino acids long. V lost 1 base and J 3 bases, leaving 18 bases between the germline ends. Germline V CDR1 and CDR2: WSHSY, SAAADI. In DNA form, the CDR3 reads TGCGCCAGCAGTGAGTTATCTTTCGGTGCGGGGAAAGAGACCCAGTACTTC. It specifies CASSELSFGAGKETQYF.

The chain has TRBV20-1 and TRBJ2-3; D uncertain. Per the germline V gene, CDR1 is DFQATT and CDR2 is SNEGSKA (reference sequence). This CDR3 contains 10 residues. Deletions cut 4 bases from V and 10 bases from J, with 9 bases between. The CDR3 loop is CSAIVGPQYF. CDR3 DNA: TGCAGTGCTATTGTCGGGCCGCAGTATTTT.

This clone came up many times. The V and J genes are TRBV9 and TRBJ2-7; D gene unclear. Germline V gene lookup returns CDR1 SGDLS and CDR2 YYNGEE. The CDR3 has 14 amino acids. V gave up 0 bases and J gave up 5 bases, with 12 bases separating them. Here the CDR3 reads CASSVESTLDEQYF. The CDR3 DNA reads TGTGCCAGCAGCGTAGAAAGTACCTTGGACGAGCAGTACTTC.

This clone has at least ten counts. The chain has TRBV20-1 and TRBJ1-1; D uncertain. CDR3 size: 16 residues. V lost 0 bases and J lost 5, with 19 bases in between. Germline loops: CDR1 DFQATT, CDR2 SNEGSKA (reference sequence). The DNA for the CDR3 is TGCAGTGCTAGAGATAACCCCGGACCAGCTTGGACTGAAGCTTTCTTT. Amino acids: CSARDNPGPAWTEAFF.

There are many counts of this clone. The V and J genes are TRBV11-1 and TRBJ2-5; D may be TRBD2 (5 bases). Germline V gives CDR1 SGHAT, CDR2 FQDESV (reference sequence). The V gene lost 7 bases and the J gene lost 7 bases, with 16 bases spanning the gap. CDR3 size: 13 residues. The CDR3 is CASKADSYWTQYF. The CDR3 nucleotides read TGTGCCAGCAAGGCGGACTCATATTGGACCCAGTACTTC.